This TCR beta chain is drawn from a study of blood T cell repertoires in COVID-19. The authors' processing: How many nucleated cells were present was estimated from reference gene primer amplification. TCRdb keeps only in-frame clones here, not all; method: immunoSEQ multiplex PCR. The DNA was the basis for D and trimming; V, J and clone size are from that table. The sample holds about 260,000 clones, 86% seen once. The receptor was isolated from a woman aged 45-59 years who had recovered from COVID-19. Material: PBMCs or T cells enriched from blood (not recorded which).

This CDR3 reads CASSVHQGSAEAFF. Written as DNA, the CDR3 is TGTGCCAGCAGCGTACATCAGGGGTCGGCTGAAGCTTTCTTT. The V gene is TRBV9, the J gene TRBJ1-1, with D possibly TRBD1 on 6 matching bases. Trimming left V 1 base short and J 6 bases short, with 13 bases between. Germline V gene data show CDR1 as SGDLS and CDR2 as YYNGEE. The CDR3 totals 14 residues. The variable domain in full, completed from reference TRBV9 and TRBJ1-1, reads DSGVTQTPKHLITATGQRVTLRCSPRSGDLSVYWYQQSLDQGLQFLIQYYNGEERAKGNILERFSAQQFPDLHSELNLSSLELGDSALYFCASSVHQGSAEAFFGQGTRLTVV.